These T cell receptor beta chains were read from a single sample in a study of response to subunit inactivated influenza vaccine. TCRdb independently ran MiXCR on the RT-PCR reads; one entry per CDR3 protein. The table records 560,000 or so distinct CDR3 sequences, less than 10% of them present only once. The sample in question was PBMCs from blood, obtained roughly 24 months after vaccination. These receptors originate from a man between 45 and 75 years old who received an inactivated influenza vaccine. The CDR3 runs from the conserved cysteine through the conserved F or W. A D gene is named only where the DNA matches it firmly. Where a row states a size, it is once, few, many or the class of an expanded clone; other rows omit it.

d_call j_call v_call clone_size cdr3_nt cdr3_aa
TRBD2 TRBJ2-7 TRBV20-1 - TGCAGTGCTAGCCCCCCTAGCGGGAGTCCCTACGAGCAGTACTTC CSASPPSGSPYEQYF
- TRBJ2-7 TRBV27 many TGTGCCAGCAGTCCTACTCAATACGAGCAGTACTTC CASSPTQYEQYF
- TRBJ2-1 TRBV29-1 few TGCAGCGTGGGTTTAGCGAGCGAGCAGTTCTTC CSVGLASEQFF
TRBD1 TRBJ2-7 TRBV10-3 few TGTGCCATCAATAACGAGGACAGGGTCATAGGCGAGCAGTACTTC CAINNEDRVIGEQYF
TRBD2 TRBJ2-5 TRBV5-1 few TGCGCCAGCAGCCCTAGCGGGGACAGAGAGACCCAGTACTTC CASSPSGDRETQYF
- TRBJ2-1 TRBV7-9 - TGTGCCAGCAGCCCTACAGAGGGGGGAACACAGCAGTTCTTC CASSPTEGGTQQFF
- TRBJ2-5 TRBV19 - TGTGCCAGTAGTATGGGTTTTTTTGAAGAGACCCAGTACTTC CASSMGFFEETQYF
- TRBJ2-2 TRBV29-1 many TGCAGCGTGAAAAGCTTAACCAACACCGGGGAGCTGTTTTTT CSVKSLTNTGELFF
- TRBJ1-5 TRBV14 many TGTGCCAGCAGCCAAGGTGGGGGGGCTGGTCGCAATCAGCCCCAGCATTTT CASSQGGGAGRNQPQHF
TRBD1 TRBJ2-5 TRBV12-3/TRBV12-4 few TGTGCCAGCAGTGGGGACAGGGGTGAGACCCAGTACTTC CASSGDRGETQYF
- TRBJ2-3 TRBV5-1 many TGCGCCAGCAGCTTGGACGGTAGCACAGATACGCAGTATTTT CASSLDGSTDTQYF
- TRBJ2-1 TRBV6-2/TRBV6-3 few TGTGCCAGCGGGACCCGAAGTCTCGCAACCTACAATGAGCAGTTCTTC CASGTRSLATYNEQFF
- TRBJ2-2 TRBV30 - TGTGCCTGGAGTGTACGGTATGCCGGGGAGCTGTTTTTT CAWSVRYAGELFF
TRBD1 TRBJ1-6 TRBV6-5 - TGTGCCAGCAGTTACTCTCCCGGGACAGGGGGCAATTCACCCCTCCACTTT CASSYSPGTGGNSPLHF
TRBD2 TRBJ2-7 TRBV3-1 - TGTGCCAGCAGCACCGCTAGCGGGAGCTACGAGCAGTACTTC CASSTASGSYEQYF
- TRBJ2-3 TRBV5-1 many TGCGCCAGCAGCTTGCAAGCGTCGGCAGATACGCAGTATTTT CASSLQASADTQYF
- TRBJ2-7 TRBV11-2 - TGTGCCAGCAGCCCGGGACGCCACTCCTACGAGCAGTACTTC CASSPGRHSYEQYF
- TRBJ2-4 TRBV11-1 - TGTGCCAGCAGCCCTGCGACAATAGCCAAAAACATTCAGTACTTC CASSPATIAKNIQYF
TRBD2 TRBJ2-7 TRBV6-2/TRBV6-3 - TGTGCCAGCAGTAACTCCGGACTAGCGGCTATGAGGGAGCAGTACTTC CASSNSGLAAMREQYF
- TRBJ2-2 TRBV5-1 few TGCGCCAGCAGTGGGGCCCTTACCGGCGGGGAGCTGTTTTTT CASSGALTGGELFF
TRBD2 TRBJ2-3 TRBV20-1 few TGCAGTGCTCCTTCCTCGGGACTAGGCACAGATACGCAGTATTTT CSAPSSGLGTDTQYF
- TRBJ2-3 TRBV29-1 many TGCAGCGCTCCTGTGCGGGCAGATACGCAGTATTTT CSAPVRADTQYF
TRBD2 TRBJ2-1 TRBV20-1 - TGCAGTGCCAGGACTAGGTCCGCAAATGAGCAGTTCTTC CSARTRSANEQFF